This T cell receptor (beta chain) was recorded in a study of T cell responses to AZD1222 COVID-19 vaccine. The overall study: Researchers grouped second doses given at about 4 or about 12 weeks into one pool.

A remark on this clone: Antigen: not known.

The study, taken as a whole, reports: Per reports, nearly half of all spike-specific TCRs target regions that are unmutated in variants. Spike-specific TCR breadth and depth went up after people got two AZD1222 doses.

Assay used: immunoSEQ multiplex PCR; TCRdb lists only in-frame clones, some missing. This table holds around 110,000 clones, more than 65% found once. Trimming removed 0 bases at V and 0 bases at J, with 7 bases between. The CDR3 totals 15 residues. The germline V gene encodes CDR1 SGHRS and CDR2 YFSETQ. The rearrangement uses TRBV5-1 and TRBJ1-3; D might be TRBD1 (5 bases). The sequence came from an adult in good health. Sample: peripheral blood, taken on day 0 of AZD1222 vaccination. CDR3 DNA: TGCGCCAGCAGCTTGGGACAGTTCTCTGGAAACACCATATATTTT. As protein: CASSLGQFSGNTIYF.